This T cell receptor (beta chain) comes out of a study of blood T cell repertoires in COVID-19. On the study more broadly: Acute and convalescent COVID-19 specimens originated in the United States, Italy and Spain. PBMCs, B-cell-depleted T cells, or T cells were the source of the cDNA or gDNA that made up the material.

This clone came up a few times. The authors' processing: Estimation of nucleated cell counts relied on the amplification of reference gene primers. This table comes from immunoSEQ multiplex PCR, and its TCRdb copy is limited to in-frame clones, with some not included. V and J calls and clone size are copied from that table; D and trimming were computed from the DNA. The table shows some 120,000 clones, with 70% to 80% occurring only once. This TCR was recovered from a human donor in a cohort sampled during active COVID-19. The specimen sequenced was peripheral blood.

The CDR3 DNA follows: TGTGCCAGCAGCCAATCAACCAGGGTCGGAGCTTTCTTT. Amino acids: CASSQSTRVGAFF. This sequence joins TRBV14 and TRBJ1-1; D possibly corresponds to TRBD1 (5 bases). Trimming took off 2 bases at V and 10 bases at J, with 14 bases between the two ends. CDR3 length: 13 residues. The germline V gene has CDR1 SGHDN and CDR2 FVKESK.